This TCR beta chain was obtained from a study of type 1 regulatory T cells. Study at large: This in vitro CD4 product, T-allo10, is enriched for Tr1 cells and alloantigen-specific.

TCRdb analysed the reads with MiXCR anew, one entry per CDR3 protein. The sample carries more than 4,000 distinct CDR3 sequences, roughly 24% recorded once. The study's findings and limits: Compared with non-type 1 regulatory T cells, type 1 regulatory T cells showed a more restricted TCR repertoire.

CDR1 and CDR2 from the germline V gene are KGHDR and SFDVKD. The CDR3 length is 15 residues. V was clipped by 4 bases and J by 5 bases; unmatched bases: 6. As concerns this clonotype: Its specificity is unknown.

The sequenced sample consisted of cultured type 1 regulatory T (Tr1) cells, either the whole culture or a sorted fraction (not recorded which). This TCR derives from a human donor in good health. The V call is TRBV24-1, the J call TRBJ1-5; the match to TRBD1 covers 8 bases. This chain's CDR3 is CATSDPETGDQPQHF. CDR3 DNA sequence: TGTGCCACCAGTGACCCCGAGACAGGGGATCAGCCCCAGCATTTT.